The 10 T cell receptor beta chains given below trace back to one sample, sequenced in a study of cytomegalovirus exposure and HLA in healthy donors. The PCR contained 60 Vbeta and 13 Jbeta primers. Clones were read by immunoSEQ multiplex PCR, and TCRdb kept only the in-frame ones, dropping some. The table shows about 62,000 clones, with less than 85% occurring only once. Sequenced material: PBMCs. All receptors come from a woman aged 25 to 39 in good health and CMV-seronegative.

This clone showed up just a few times. This sequence joins TRBV5-1 and TRBJ2-7; 10 bases map to TRBD1. J lost 11 bases, V lost 4 bases, and 9 bases had no gene match. Per germline, CDR1 SGHRS and CDR2 YFSETQ. The CDR3 is 13 amino acids. CDR3 residues: CASSPDRGDREYF. The CDR3 nucleotides read TGCGCCAGCAGCCCGGACAGGGGGGACAGGGAGTACTTC.

The chain uses TRBV11-2 and TRBJ2-1; no clear D. CDR3 length: 15 amino acids. Germline CDR1 is SGHAT and CDR2 is FQNNGV. The V end lost 0 bases, the J end lost 2 bases, and 8 bases lay between the germline ends. This CDR3 is CASSLEGQAYNEQFF. The CDR3 nucleotides read TGTGCCAGCAGCTTAGAAGGCCAGGCCTACAATGAGCAGTTCTTC. Full variable domain (missing parts from reference TRBV11-2 and TRBJ2-1): EAGVAQSPRYKIIEKRQSVAFWCNPISGHATLYWYQQILGQGPKLLIQFQNNGVVDDSQLPKDRFSAERLKGVDSTLKIQPAKLEDSAVYLCASSLEGQAYNEQFFGPGTRLTVL.

This chain joins TRBV11-2 and TRBJ2-3, with 9 bases that match TRBD2. Germline V gene sequence: CDR1 SGHAT, CDR2 FQNNGV. This CDR3 region has 14 residues. J was trimmed by 5 bases and V by 3 bases; bases with no gene match: 3. This CDR3 is CASSFQLAGDTQYF. The CDR3 nucleotides are TGTGCCAGCAGCTTCCAACTAGCGGGAGATACGCAGTATTTT.

There are a few counts of this clone. The genes are TRBV30 and TRBJ2-3; 8 positions agree with TRBD1. The CDR3 has 13 residues. The germline V gene has CDR1 GTSNPN and CDR2 SVGIG (reference sequence). V was clipped by 3 bases and J by 5 bases; unmatched bases: 4. CDR3 DNA: TGTGCCTGGAGGGGCAGGGGGCAAGATACGCAGTATTTT. It encodes CAWRGRGQDTQYF.

The chain employs TRBV29-1 and TRBJ2-1; 10 bases are shared with TRBD2. Losses at the gene ends were 3 bases for V and 6 bases for J; bases not matched to a gene: 5. The CDR3 length is 14 residues. Germline V lookup: CDR1 SQVTM, CDR2 ANQGSEA. The CDR3 region is CSVEGTSEGNEQFF. CDR3 in DNA: TGCAGCGTTGAGGGGACTAGCGAAGGCAATGAGCAGTTCTTC.

The chain joins TRBV10-3 to TRBJ1-4; D might be TRBD1 (6 bases). V was cut by 6 bases and J by 3 bases, with 11 bases left in between. The CDR3 is 14 amino acids. Germline CDR1 reads ENHRY; CDR2 reads SYGVKD. DNA for the CDR3: TGTGCCATCAGCCCCGGGACATCTAATGAAAAACTGTTTTTT. Protein sequence: CAISPGTSNEKLFF.

The chain couples TRBV5-6 to TRBJ2-5, with 9 bases fitting TRBD2. The ends lost 0 bases at V and 5 bases at J; junction bases unmatched: 8. Germline V CDR1 and CDR2: SGHDT, YYEEEE. The CDR3 contains 16 residues. As DNA, the CDR3 is TGTGCCAGCAGCTTGGAGTCTAGCGGGATCTCGGAGACCCAGTACTTC. Translation: CASSLESSGISETQYF.

The V gene is TRBV10-3, the J gene TRBJ2-1; possibly TRBD2 for D (5 bases). Germline CDR1 and CDR2: ENHRY and SYGVKD. This CDR3 spans 15 amino acids. Trimming cost V 10 bases and J 0 bases, with 16 bases left between them. The chain's CDR3 is CATGAVASSYNEQFF. In DNA form, the CDR3 reads TGTGCCACAGGAGCGGTTGCGAGCTCCTACAATGAGCAGTTCTTC.

This chain links TRBV7-9 with TRBJ2-1; 7 nucleotides line up with TRBD2. Looked up from germline, CDR1 is SEHNR and CDR2 is FQNEAQ (reference sequence). This CDR3 has 15 amino acids. V was pared by 1 base and J by 3 bases, with 3 bases of the junction left unmatched. CDR3 coding DNA: TGTGCCAGCAGCTTAGGGACTAGTCACTACAATGAGCAGTTCTTC. It specifies CASSLGTSHYNEQFF.

This clone turned up a few times. The chain links TRBV4-3 to TRBJ2-3, with 9 bases matching TRBD2. Germline loops: CDR1 LGHNA, CDR2 YSLEER. The V segment lost 0 bases and the J segment 0 bases; nucleotides outside the gene matches: 4. The CDR3 spans 17 residues. The CDR3 bases are TGCGCCAGCAGCCAAGATCCGCTAGCGGGGAGCACAGATACGCAGTATTTT. Protein sequence: CASSQDPLAGSTDTQYF.